The 11 T cell receptor beta chains below were found in one sample sequenced in a study of spatial heterogeneity in lung cancer. TCRdb reprocessed the 5' RACE reads via MiXCR and lists one record per CDR3 protein. The sample carries about 82,000 distinct CDR3 sequences, around an eighth recorded once. Time point denoted: sample taken at primary tumor resection. Unsorted samples of tumor, nontumor lung or frozen PBMC had their whole RNA sequenced. Sample: PBMCs, taken at surgery. These receptors all stem from a male donor with early-stage non-small cell lung cancer.

This clonotype has just a few counts. CDR3 protein: CSVTPLAGGSNTGELFF. The DNA for the CDR3 is TGCAGCGTTACCCCACTAGCGGGAGGGTCAAACACCGGGGAGCTGTTTTTT. This rearrangement joins TRBV29-1 to TRBJ2-2; 13 bases match TRBD2. The CDR3 is 17 residues long. CDR1 and CDR2 (germline): SQVTM, ANQGSEA. Trimming at V came to 5 bases and at J to 2 bases, leaving 8 bases not matched to a gene.

The V call is TRBV11-2, the J call TRBJ2-3; D may be TRBD2 (5 bases). The germline V gene encodes CDR1 SGHAT and CDR2 FQNNGV. The CDR3 covers 14 residues. Trimming pared 5 bases from V and 5 bases from J, leaving 14 bases between. Here the CDR3 reads CASSRAVSEDTQYF. The DNA of the CDR3 is TGTGCCAGCAGCCGAGCGGTAAGCGAAGATACGCAGTATTTT.

There are many counts of this clonotype. In nucleotides, the CDR3 is TGTGCCAGCAGCTTAGAACGCCTCAATCAGCCCCAGCATTTT. The encoded protein is CASSLERLNQPQHF. V gene TRBV11-2 combines with J gene TRBJ1-5; D is ambiguous. CDR1 is SGHAT, CDR2 FQNNGV, per germline. V lost 0 bases and J 3 bases, leaving 6 bases between the germline ends. This CDR3 has 14 amino acids.

This clonotype was recorded a few times. The chain carries TRBV20-1 and TRBJ1-6, with D unclear. The V gene lost 6 bases and the J gene lost 3 bases, with 9 bases spanning the gap. In germline, CDR1 is DFQATT, CDR2 SNEGSKA (reference sequence). The CDR3 length is 13 residues. The CDR3 here is CSASLGYNSPLHF. The DNA of the CDR3 is TGCAGTGCCTCCCTCGGCTATAATTCACCCCTCCACTTT.

This clonotype was recorded a few times. This chain uses TRBV7-9 with TRBJ2-3; D remains unclear. Trimming stripped 1 base from V and 2 bases from J, with 10 bases between. There are 15 residues in the CDR3. Germline-derived CDR1 and CDR2 are SEHNR and FQNEAQ (reference sequence). As DNA, the CDR3 is TGTGCCAGCAGCTTAGAAAGCCTGTACACAGATACGCAGTATTTT. Its translation: CASSLESLYTDTQYF.

V and J are TRBV30 and TRBJ1-3; D unresolved. Looked up from germline, CDR1 is GTSNPN and CDR2 is SVGIG (reference sequence). V was trimmed by 5 bases and J by 2 bases, leaving 13 bases between them. CDR3 length: 14 residues. The CDR3 nucleotides are TGTGCCTGGGCTCGTGCGGGCACTGGAAACACCATATATTTT. Amino acid sequence: CAWARAGTGNTIYF.

This clonotype was seen more than once but under ten times. The chain links TRBV2 to TRBJ1-4, with D perhaps TRBD1 (6 bases). The CDR3 loop spans 14 amino acids. V was clipped by 7 bases and J by 5 bases, with 14 bases between them. Germline CDR1 reads SNHLY; CDR2 reads FYNNEI. This CDR3 reads CASTEDRPNEKLFF. DNA of the CDR3: TGTGCCAGCACCGAGGACAGACCGAATGAAAAACTGTTTTTT.

This clonotype was seen a few times. The gene calls are TRBV5-1 and TRBJ2-2; tentative D call: TRBD1 (6 bases). With 3 bases removed from V and 5 bases from J, the gap between germline ends came to 8 bases. The CDR3 runs 13 residues. Germline lookup yields CDR1 SGHRS and CDR2 YFSETQ. This CDR3 is CASSSGATGELFF. The CDR3 DNA reads TGCGCCAGCAGCTCAGGGGCAACCGGGGAGCTGTTTTTT.

This clonotype appeared many times. This rearrangement joins TRBV7-2 to TRBJ1-4; 11 bases align to TRBD1. Germline lookup yields CDR1 SGHTA and CDR2 FQGNSA. Trimming removed 5 bases from V and 2 bases from J; junction bases left unmatched: 13. CDR3 length equals 19 residues. Here the CDR3 reads CASSPISGTGGLTNEKLFF. CDR3 sequence (DNA): TGTGCCAGCAGCCCGATTTCCGGGACAGGGGGTCTGACTAATGAAAAACTGTTTTTT.

The chain is built from TRBV9 and TRBJ2-3; no clear D gene. Trimming left V 4 bases short and J 0 bases short, with 9 bases between. Germline loops: CDR1 SGDLS, CDR2 YYNGEE. The CDR3 extends over 14 amino acids. The CDR3 region has the DNA TGTGCCAGCAGCTCCCGATCTAGCACAGATACGCAGTATTTT. Its protein is CASSSRSSTDTQYF.

This clonotype has just a few counts. This sequence joins TRBV7-9 and TRBJ2-1; D is unresolved. Germline lookup yields CDR1 SEHNR and CDR2 FQNEAQ (reference sequence). V was cut by 1 base and J by 9 bases, with 4 bases left in between. This CDR3 region has 11 residues. The CDR3: CASSLESEQFF. CDR3 DNA sequence: TGTGCCAGCAGCTTAGAGTCTGAGCAGTTCTTC.